One sample yielded the 32 T cell receptor beta chains listed below, sequenced in a study of OX40 agonist ivuxolimab in advanced cancers. The data were produced by immunoSEQ multiplex PCR, yet TCRdb's version contains in-frame clones alone and is incomplete. There are fewer than 95,000 clones in the sample; about 80% occur only once, and approximately 7% lies in the top ten. This specimen consisted of CD4+ or CD8+ T cells sorted from blood, obtained in a trial of the OX40 agonist ivuxolimab. Receptors were obtained from an adult with an advanced solid tumor such as melanoma, head and neck, liver or kidney cancer.

This clone occurred a few times. This chain links TRBV20-1 with TRBJ1-2; D is unclear. This CDR3 region has 11 residues. V lost 5 bases to trimming and J lost 3 bases, with 7 bases between them. Per germline, CDR1 DFQATT and CDR2 SNEGSKA (reference sequence). The CDR3 nucleotides are TGCAGTGCTCGGGAGGACTATGGCTACACCTTC. It encodes CSAREDYGYTF.

This chain joins TRBV7-3 and TRBJ2-2, with D unresolved. The CDR3 extends over 16 amino acids. V dropped 1 base and J dropped 1 base, with 10 bases sitting between them. The germline gives CDR1 SGHTA, CDR2 FQGTGA. CDR3 amino acids: CASSLRPILNTGELFF. CDR3 in DNA: TGTGCCAGCAGCTTAAGGCCTATACTGAACACCGGGGAGCTGTTTTTT.

V and J are TRBV7-3 and TRBJ2-1; 13 bases map to TRBD2. Looked up from germline, CDR1 is SGHTA and CDR2 is FQGTGA. The CDR3 length is 17 residues. Unmatched junction bases numbered 3, after V lost 3 bases and J lost 1 base. CDR3 bases: TGTGCCAGCAGCTTTCCGACTAGCGGGAGGTCCTACAATGAGCAGTTCTTC. Protein sequence: CASSFPTSGRSYNEQFF.

The chain links TRBV19 to TRBJ2-3; no clear D gene. The CDR3 spans 13 residues. Germline values: CDR1 LNHDA, CDR2 SQIVND (reference sequence). V lost 4 bases, J lost 2 bases, and 7 bases lay in between. The CDR3 spells CASSSRTTDTQYF. The CDR3 DNA sequence: TGTGCCAGTAGTAGCCGGACCACAGATACGCAGTATTTT.

The rearrangement joins TRBV11-3 to TRBJ1-1; no clear D. V was shortened by 1 base and J by 3 bases, with 6 bases between the two germline ends. Per the germline V gene, CDR1 is SGHNT and CDR2 is YENEEA. The CDR3 covers 13 residues. As DNA, the CDR3 is TGTGCCAGCAGCTTAGGGGTAGACACTGAAGCTTTCTTT. Translated: CASSLGVDTEAFF.

The chain has TRBV27 and TRBJ2-4; a weak D match, TRBD1 (7 bases). This CDR3 region has 18 residues. CDR1 and CDR2 from the germline V gene are MNHEY and SMNVEV (reference sequence). Trimming removed 5 bases from V and 2 bases from J, with 22 bases in between. The CDR3 spells CASSPRGDGKGSKNIQYF. CDR3 DNA: TGTGCCAGCAGTCCCAGGGGGGATGGGAAAGGATCCAAAAACATTCAGTACTTC.

The rearrangement joins TRBV29-1 to TRBJ1-4, with no clear D. Trimming took 8 bases from V and 7 from J, leaving 11 bases between them. The CDR3 totals 11 residues. CDR1 is SQVTM and CDR2 is ANQGSEA in the germline V gene. The CDR3 protein is CSSYLGEKLFF. CDR3 coding DNA: TGCAGCTCTTACTTAGGTGAAAAACTGTTTTTT.

This clone has more than one count but fewer than ten. The chain has TRBV4-1 and TRBJ1-5; TRBD1 matches at 8 bases. CDR1 is MGHRA, CDR2 YSYEKL, per germline. The CDR3 contains 14 residues. The junction had 3 bases not matched to a gene; V was cut back by 6 bases and J by 2 bases. As DNA, the CDR3 is TGCGCCAGCAGTTCGGACAGGGGCAATCAGCCCCAGCATTTT. Its translation: CASSSDRGNQPQHF.

The chain links TRBV25-1 to TRBJ1-5; possibly TRBD1 for D (5 bases). Germline CDR1 is MGHDK and CDR2 is SYGVNS. V was pared by 2 bases and J by 7 bases, with 12 bases between. The CDR3 is made up of 14 amino acids. CDR3 sequence: CASSEQGREQPQHF. CDR3 sequence (DNA): TGTGCCAGCAGTGAACAGGGAAGGGAGCAGCCCCAGCATTTT. Based on the CDR3 plus reference TRBV25-1 and TRBJ1-5, the full variable domain is EADIYQTPRYLVIGTGKKITLECSQTMGHDKMYWYQQDPGMELHLIHYSYGVNSTEKGDLSSESTVSRIRTEHFPLTLESARPSHTSQYLCASSEQGREQPQHFGDGTRLSIL.

The chain has TRBV19 and TRBJ2-1, with D possibly matching TRBD1 (5 bases). Germline lookup yields CDR1 LNHDA and CDR2 SQIVND (reference sequence). This CDR3 spans 13 amino acids. V shed 7 bases and J shed 3 bases, with 10 bases lying between them. CDR3 in amino acids: CASTRTGYNEQFF. CDR3 sequence (DNA): TGTGCCAGTACCAGAACAGGCTACAATGAGCAGTTCTTC.

The chain combines TRBV7-9 with TRBJ2-1; 12 nucleotides line up with TRBD1. The germline V gene has CDR1 SEHNR and CDR2 FQNEAQ (reference sequence). This CDR3 is 15 amino acids long. V lost 5 bases and J lost 5; bases outside the gene matches: 4. The DNA of the CDR3 is TGTGCCAGCAGCGGGGGACAGGGGGCGAACAATGAGCAGTTCTTC. It is translated as CASSGGQGANNEQFF.

V and J are TRBV18 and TRBJ1-1; the D gene is possibly TRBD1 (5 bases). V was trimmed by 3 bases and J by 3 bases, leaving 14 bases between them. The CDR3 spans 15 residues. The germline CDR1 and CDR2 sequences are KGHSH and LQKENI. The CDR3 sequence is CASSPYDSGDTEAFF. Here the CDR3 DNA reads TGTGCCAGCTCACCGTATGACAGCGGGGACACTGAAGCTTTCTTT.

The rearrangement links TRBV27 to TRBJ1-4, with D uncertain. The CDR3 contains 14 residues. Germline V CDR1 and CDR2: MNHEY, SMNVEV (reference sequence). The V end was cut by 6 bases, the J end by 2 bases, with 10 bases between. The CDR3 reads CASRKEWTNEKLFF. The CDR3 bases are TGTGCCAGCAGAAAAGAGTGGACTAATGAAAAACTGTTTTTT.

The chain couples TRBV7-8 to TRBJ2-2, with a weak D call TRBD2 (6 bases). V was shortened by 0 bases and J by 2 bases, with 13 bases between the two germline ends. Germline V gives CDR1 SGHVS, CDR2 FQNEAQ. The CDR3 sequence is 17 residues long. The CDR3 DNA reads as TGTGCCAGCAGCTTAGCTCTTAGCGGAGGAAACACCGGGGAGCTGTTTTTT. This codes for CASSLALSGGNTGELFF.

The chain combines TRBV28 with TRBJ2-7; no clear D gene. The length of the CDR3 is 14 residues. Trimming pared 8 bases from V and 4 bases from J, leaving 18 bases between. CDR1 and CDR2 from the germline V gene are MDHEN and SYDVKM. CDR3 bases: TGTGCCAGCGCAACCATCCGAAAGACGTACGAGCAGTACTTC. Encoded protein: CASATIRKTYEQYF. The entire variable domain, with the rest obtained from reference TRBV28 and TRBJ2-7, is as follows: DVKVTQSSRYLVKRTGEKVFLECVQDMDHENMFWYRQDPGLGLRLIYFSYDVKMKEKGDIPEGYSVSREKKERFSLILESASTNQTSMYLCASATIRKTYEQYFGPGTRLTVT.

There are many counts of this clone. The chain has TRBV14 and TRBJ1-6, with D unclear. This CDR3 is built from 12 residues. Per germline, CDR1 SGHDN and CDR2 FVKESK. The V end was cut by 3 bases, the J end by 10 bases, with 7 bases between. The CDR3 sequence: CASSQTYSPLHF. For the CDR3, the DNA is TGTGCCAGCAGCCAGACGTACTCACCCCTCCACTTT.

The rearrangement joins TRBV5-6 to TRBJ2-2, with 8 nucleotides matching TRBD1. The CDR3 covers 15 residues. Per germline, CDR1 SGHDT and CDR2 YYEEEE. Trimming at V came to 0 bases and at J to 6 bases, leaving 4 bases not matched to a gene. The CDR3 sequence: CASSLVQGAPGELFF. Written as DNA, the CDR3 is TGTGCCAGCAGCTTGGTTCAGGGGGCGCCCGGGGAGCTGTTTTTT. Full variable domain (remainder filled in from reference TRBV5-6 and TRBJ2-2): DAGVTQSPTHLIKTRGQQVTLRCSPKSGHDTVSWYQQALGQGPQFIFQYYEEEERQRGNFPDRFSGHQFPNYSSELNVNALLLGDSALYLCASSLVQGAPGELFFGEGSRLTVL.

This chain links TRBV2 with TRBJ1-4; D not resolved. The germline V gene has CDR1 SNHLY and CDR2 FYNNEI. The CDR3 runs to 14 residues. Trimming pared 2 bases from V and 8 bases from J, leaving 12 bases between. The CDR3 DNA reads as TGTGCCAGCAGTGAAATCTTTACGGGGGAAAAACTGTTTTTT. This encodes CASSEIFTGEKLFF. The variable domain in full, completed from reference TRBV2 and TRBJ1-4, reads EPEVTQTPSHQVTQMGQEVILRCVPISNHLYFYWYRQILGQKVEFLVSFYNNEISEKSEIFDDQFSVERPDGSNFTLKIRSTKLEDSAMYFCASSEIFTGEKLFFGSGTQLSVL.

The V call is TRBV5-6, the J call TRBJ2-1, with a possible D match to TRBD1 (8 bases). Germline V gene lookup returns CDR1 SGHDT and CDR2 YYEEEE. The V and J ends lost 3 bases and 8 bases respectively, with 18 bases between them. CDR3 length equals 15 residues. Here the CDR3 DNA reads TGTGCCAGCAGCTCCCGGGGGGCAGGGGGCCATGAGCAGTTCTTC. Protein sequence: CASSSRGAGGHEQFF.

V gene TRBV4-1 combines with J gene TRBJ1-1; D is unclear. Trimming pared 1 base from V and 6 bases from J, leaving 12 bases between. The CDR3 runs 14 residues. Germline V gene lookup returns CDR1 MGHRA and CDR2 YSYEKL. CDR3 nucleotides: TGCGCCAGCAGCCAAGGGCAGTGGCTGGCTGAAGCTTTCTTT. This gives the protein CASSQGQWLAEAFF.

The table lists this clone with a count of one. This chain joins TRBV4-1 and TRBJ2-3, with 9 bases that match TRBD1. CDR1 MGHRA and CDR2 YSYEKL come from the germline V gene. Losses at the gene ends were 1 base for V and 8 bases for J; bases not matched to a gene: 4. The CDR3 extends over 14 amino acids. In DNA, the CDR3 is TGCGCCAGCAGCCAAGGGGGACAGGGAGGTACGCAGTATTTT. Translation gives CASSQGGQGGTQYF.

The gene calls are TRBV19 and TRBJ2-1; 9 bases match TRBD2. Trimming took 7 bases from V and 3 from J; bases not matched to a gene: 16. Germline V CDR1 and CDR2: LNHDA, SQIVND (reference sequence). The CDR3 runs to 18 residues. As DNA, the CDR3 is TGTGCCAGTACCCCTGGAAGCCCCCTGACTAGCGGCTACAATGAGCAGTTCTTC. It is translated as CASTPGSPLTSGYNEQFF.

The V call is TRBV19, the J call TRBJ1-6, with D possibly matching TRBD1 (6 bases). This CDR3 region has 17 residues. Trimming removed 4 bases from V and 0 bases from J, with 13 bases in between. From germline, CDR1 is LNHDA and CDR2 SQIVND (reference sequence). CDR3 coding DNA: TGTGCCAGTAGTACAAGAGGGACAAGCTCCTATAATTCACCCCTCCACTTT. This translates into CASSTRGTSSYNSPLHF.

The chain combines TRBV28 with TRBJ2-2, with D perhaps TRBD1 or TRBD2 (5 bases each). Germline-derived CDR1 and CDR2 are MDHEN and SYDVKM. V lost 1 base and J 1 base, leaving 28 bases between the germline ends. The CDR3 totals 22 residues. As DNA, the CDR3 is TGTGCCAGCAGTTTATTTGGGGCACTAGACCCCCTAGCCCCTAAGAACACCGGGGAGCTGTTTTTT. Translated: CASSLFGALDPLAPKNTGELFF. The complete variable domain, with remaining parts taken from reference TRBV28 and TRBJ2-2, reads DVKVTQSSRYLVKRTGEKVFLECVQDMDHENMFWYRQDPGLGLRLIYFSYDVKMKEKGDIPEGYSVSREKKERFSLILESASTNQTSMYLCASSLFGALDPLAPKNTGELFFGEGSRLTVL.

The chain uses TRBV14 and TRBJ2-2; D is perhaps TRBD2 (6 bases). CDR3 length: 15 amino acids. Germline V gene sequence: CDR1 SGHDN, CDR2 FVKESK. The V and J ends lost 3 bases and 7 bases respectively, with 15 bases between them. DNA of the CDR3: TGTGCCAGCAGCCAGCTAGCGCACTACCGCGGGGAGCTGTTTTTT. Protein sequence: CASSQLAHYRGELFF. Complete variable domain (other parts from reference TRBV14 and TRBJ2-2): EAGVTQFPSHSVIEKGQTVTLRCDPISGHDNLYWYRRVMGKEIKFLLHFVKESKQDESGMPNNRFLAERTGGTYSTLKVQPAELEDSGVYFCASSQLAHYRGELFFGEGSRLTVL.

The chain combines TRBV4-1 with TRBJ1-2; possibly TRBD1 for D (5 bases). CDR1 is MGHRA and CDR2 is YSYEKL in the germline V gene. V dropped 3 bases and J dropped 7 bases, with 21 bases sitting between them. The CDR3 has 16 residues. CDR3: CASSQDWGDEWFGYTF. The DNA for the CDR3 is TGCGCCAGCAGCCAGGACTGGGGGGACGAATGGTTTGGCTACACCTTC.

This clone was picked up one time. This chain joins TRBV28 and TRBJ1-5; 9 bases align to TRBD1. V dropped 5 bases and J dropped 4; count of bases not matched to a gene: 6. The length of the CDR3 is 15 residues. Germline loops: CDR1 MDHEN, CDR2 SYDVKM. The CDR3 here is CASSPYRGQNQPQHF. CDR3 in DNA: TGTGCCAGCAGTCCTTACAGGGGGCAAAATCAGCCCCAGCATTTT. The complete variable domain, with remaining parts taken from reference TRBV28 and TRBJ1-5, reads DVKVTQSSRYLVKRTGEKVFLECVQDMDHENMFWYRQDPGLGLRLIYFSYDVKMKEKGDIPEGYSVSREKKERFSLILESASTNQTSMYLCASSPYRGQNQPQHFGDGTRLSIL.

The V call is TRBV29-1, the J call TRBJ2-1; TRBD2 matches at 11 bases. Germline lookup yields CDR1 SQVTM and CDR2 ANQGSEA. With V trimmed by 4 bases and J by 7 bases, 3 bases remained unmatched. The CDR3 is 13 amino acids. The chain's CDR3 is CSVVLAGVNEQFF. CDR3 sequence (DNA): TGCAGCGTTGTACTAGCGGGAGTGAATGAGCAGTTCTTC.

This sequence joins TRBV6-6 and TRBJ1-6; 10 bases are a match to TRBD1. CDR3 length: 15 amino acids. V was clipped by 5 bases and J by 10 bases; unmatched bases: 8. CDR1 MNHNY and CDR2 SVGAGI come from the germline V gene (reference sequence). The CDR3 loop reads CASSPSGTGDSPLHF. In DNA form, the CDR3 reads TGTGCCAGCAGTCCTAGCGGGACAGGGGACTCACCCCTCCACTTT.

The gene calls are TRBV2 and TRBJ1-2; TRBD1 might be the D (5 bases). Germline CDR1 SNHLY, CDR2 FYNNEI. Between the trimmed V and J ends, which lost 0 bases and 8 bases, there was a span of 13 bases. This CDR3 is built from 14 residues. The CDR3 sequence is CASSEAGGKGGYTF. In DNA, the CDR3 is TGTGCCAGCAGTGAAGCGGGGGGAAAAGGAGGCTACACCTTC.

The chain joins TRBV19 to TRBJ2-1, with 10 bases lining up with TRBD2. The CDR3 is 16 residues long. Germline V gives CDR1 LNHDA, CDR2 SQIVND (reference sequence). The junction had 12 bases not matched to a gene; V was cut back by 5 bases and J by 8 bases. CDR3 DNA sequence: TGTGCCAGTAGTTCCTGGACTAGCGGATACCGCGATGAGCAGTTCTTC. Amino acid sequence: CASSSWTSGYRDEQFF.

The V and J genes are TRBV28 and TRBJ1-1; the D is unclear. The V gene's germline CDR1 is MDHEN and CDR2 SYDVKM. The V and J ends lost 6 bases and 3 bases respectively, with 17 bases between them. The CDR3 has 15 amino acids. The CDR3 DNA reads TGTGCCAGCAGCCTAACGGATGGACTGGACACTGAAGCTTTCTTT. Translating it yields CASSLTDGLDTEAFF.